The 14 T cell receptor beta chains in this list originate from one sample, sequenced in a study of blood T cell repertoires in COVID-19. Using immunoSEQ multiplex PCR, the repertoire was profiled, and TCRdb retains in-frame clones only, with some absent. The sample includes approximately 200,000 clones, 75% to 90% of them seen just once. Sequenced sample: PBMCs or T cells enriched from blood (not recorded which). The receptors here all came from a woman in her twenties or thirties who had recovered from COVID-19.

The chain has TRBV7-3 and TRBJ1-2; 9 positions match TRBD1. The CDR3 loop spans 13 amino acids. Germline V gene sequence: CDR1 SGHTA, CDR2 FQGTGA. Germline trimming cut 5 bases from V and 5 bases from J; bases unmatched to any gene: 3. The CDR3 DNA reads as TGTGCCAGCAGCGGGGACAGGGTTTATGGCTACACCTTC. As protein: CASSGDRVYGYTF.

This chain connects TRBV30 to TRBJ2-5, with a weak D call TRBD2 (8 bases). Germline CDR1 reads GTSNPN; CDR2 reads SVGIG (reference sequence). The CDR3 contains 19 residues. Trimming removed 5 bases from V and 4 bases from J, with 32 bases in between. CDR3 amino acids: CAWGQGGERELVRGETQYF. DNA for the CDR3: TGTGCCTGGGGGCAGGGGGGAGAGCGGGAGTTAGTGAGGGGAGAGACCCAGTACTTC.

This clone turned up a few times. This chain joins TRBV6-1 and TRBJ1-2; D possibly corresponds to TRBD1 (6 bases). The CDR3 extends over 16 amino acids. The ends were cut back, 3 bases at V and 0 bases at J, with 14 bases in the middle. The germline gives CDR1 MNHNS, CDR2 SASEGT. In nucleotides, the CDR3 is TGTGCCAGCAGTGAGGATACAGGGAGGGCTAACTATGGCTACACCTTC. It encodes CASSEDTGRANYGYTF.

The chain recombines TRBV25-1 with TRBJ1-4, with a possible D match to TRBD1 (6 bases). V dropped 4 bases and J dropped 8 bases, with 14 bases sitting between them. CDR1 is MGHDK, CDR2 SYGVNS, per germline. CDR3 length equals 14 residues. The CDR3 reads CASSGTGSAEKLFF. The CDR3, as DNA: TGTGCCAGCAGTGGCACAGGGAGTGCGGAAAAACTGTTTTTT.

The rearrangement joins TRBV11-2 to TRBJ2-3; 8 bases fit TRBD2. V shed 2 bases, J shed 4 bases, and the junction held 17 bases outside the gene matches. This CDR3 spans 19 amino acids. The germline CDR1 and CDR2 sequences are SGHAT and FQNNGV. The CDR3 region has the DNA TGTGCCAGCAGCTTATGGTTGATAGCGGGATCTCCCACACCAGATACGCAGTATTTT. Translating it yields CASSLWLIAGSPTPDTQYF.

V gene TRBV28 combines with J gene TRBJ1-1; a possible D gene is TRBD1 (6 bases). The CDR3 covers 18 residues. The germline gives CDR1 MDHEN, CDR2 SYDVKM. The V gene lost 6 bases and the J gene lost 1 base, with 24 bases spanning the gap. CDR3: CASRASLGGGLGNTEAFF. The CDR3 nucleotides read TGTGCCAGCAGGGCTTCCCTCGGTGGGGGCTTGGGGAACACTGAAGCTTTCTTT.

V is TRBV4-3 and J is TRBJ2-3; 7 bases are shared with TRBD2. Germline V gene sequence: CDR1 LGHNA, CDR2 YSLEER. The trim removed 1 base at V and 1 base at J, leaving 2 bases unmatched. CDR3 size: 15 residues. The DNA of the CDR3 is TGCGCCAGCAGCCAAGGGACTAGGGGCACAGATACGCAGTATTTT. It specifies CASSQGTRGTDTQYF.

The CDR3 nucleotides are TGTGCCAGCAGCTTGTACAGGGGGAAGGCTGGCTACACCTTC. Translated: CASSLYRGKAGYTF. The J gene is TRBJ1-2, the V gene TRBV7-2; 8 bases are shared with TRBD1. V lost 3 bases, J lost 7 bases, and 7 bases stayed unmatched. The CDR3 consists of 14 residues. Germline CDR1 SGHTA, CDR2 FQGNSA.

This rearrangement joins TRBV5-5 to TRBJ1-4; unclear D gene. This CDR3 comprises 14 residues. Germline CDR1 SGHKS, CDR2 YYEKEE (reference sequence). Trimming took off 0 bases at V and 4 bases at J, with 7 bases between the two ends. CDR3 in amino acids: CASSLGAGNEKLFF. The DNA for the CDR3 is TGTGCCAGCAGCTTGGGCGCGGGTAATGAAAAACTGTTTTTT.

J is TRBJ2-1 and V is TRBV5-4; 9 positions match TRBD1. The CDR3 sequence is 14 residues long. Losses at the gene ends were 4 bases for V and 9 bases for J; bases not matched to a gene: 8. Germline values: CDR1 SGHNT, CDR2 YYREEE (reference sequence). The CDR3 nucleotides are TGTGCCAGCAGCGCCGGACAGGGGTCGTTTGAGCAGTTCTTC. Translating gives CASSAGQGSFEQFF.

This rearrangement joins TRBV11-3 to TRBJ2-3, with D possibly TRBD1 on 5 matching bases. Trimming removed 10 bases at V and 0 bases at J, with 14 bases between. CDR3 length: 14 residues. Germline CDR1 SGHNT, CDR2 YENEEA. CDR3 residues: CATNPGISTDTQYF. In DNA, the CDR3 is TGTGCCACCAATCCAGGGATTAGCACAGATACGCAGTATTTT.

The CDR3 reads CATSSDGQTNEKLFF. The CDR3 nucleotides are TGTGCCACCAGCAGCGATGGGCAAACTAATGAAAAACTGTTTTTT. The chain joins TRBV15 to TRBJ1-4, with D hard to call. Germline V gene lookup returns CDR1 LNHNV and CDR2 YYDKDF (reference sequence). V gave up 3 bases and J gave up 1 base, with 9 bases separating them. This CDR3 spans 15 amino acids.

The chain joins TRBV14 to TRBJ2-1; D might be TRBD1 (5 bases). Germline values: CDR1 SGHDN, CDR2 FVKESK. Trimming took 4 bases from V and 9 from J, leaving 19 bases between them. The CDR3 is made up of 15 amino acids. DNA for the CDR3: TGTGCCAGCAGCCTCGAACAAACAGGTTACGGTGAGCAGTTCTTC. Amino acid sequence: CASSLEQTGYGEQFF. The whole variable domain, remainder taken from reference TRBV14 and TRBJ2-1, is EAGVTQFPSHSVIEKGQTVTLRCDPISGHDNLYWYRRVMGKEIKFLLHFVKESKQDESGMPNNRFLAERTGGTYSTLKVQPAELEDSGVYFCASSLEQTGYGEQFFGPGTRLTVL.

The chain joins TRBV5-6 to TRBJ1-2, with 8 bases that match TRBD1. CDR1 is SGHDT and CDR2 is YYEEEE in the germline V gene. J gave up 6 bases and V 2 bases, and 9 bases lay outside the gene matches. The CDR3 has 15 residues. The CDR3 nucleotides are TGTGCCAGCAGCTTAATCAGGGGGCTGGAACATGGCTACACCTTC. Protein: CASSLIRGLEHGYTF. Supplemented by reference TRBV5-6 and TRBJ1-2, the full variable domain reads DAGVTQSPTHLIKTRGQQVTLRCSPKSGHDTVSWYQQALGQGPQFIFQYYEEEERQRGNFPDRFSGHQFPNYSSELNVNALLLGDSALYLCASSLIRGLEHGYTFGSGTRLTVV.